This is a list of T cell receptor beta chains from one sample in a study of blood T cell repertoires in COVID-19. Method: immunoSEQ multiplex PCR; TCRdb's copy keeps in-frame clones and lacks some. The table records 15,000 to 20,000 clones, roughly four fifths of them present only once. The sequencing input was peripheral blood. These TCRs come from a man aged 40-49 years with active or convalescent COVID-19. Both conserved end residues are part of each CDR3. The D gene is left open where the match is weak. Size values are once, few and many counts, or a class for expanded clones, and some rows have none.

>-|TRBJ2-1|TRBV6-1|TRBD2
CASSERGGGDNEQFF
>-|TRBJ2-2|TRBV7-8|TRBD1
CASSPKSRGSGGELFF
>-|TRBJ1-2|TRBV19|-
CATRGTGYTF
>-|TRBJ1-3|TRBV5-1|-
CASSWGTYGNTIYF
>-|TRBJ1-4|TRBV10-3|-
CAISAWGANEKLFF
>-|TRBJ1-3|TRBV7-2|TRBD1
CASSLGGQGVSGNTIYF
>-|TRBJ1-1|TRBV6-5|TRBD1
CASSYEVRGHTEAFF
>-|TRBJ2-3|TRBV4-1|TRBD2
CASSQRLAGAAGTDTQYF
>-|TRBJ2-1|TRBV7-8|-
CASRISGPSYNEQFF
>-|TRBJ2-7|TRBV7-9|TRBD1
CASSPTGGEQYF
>-|TRBJ2-1|TRBV19|TRBD2
CASSTLAGVNEQFF
>-|TRBJ1-6|TRBV9|-
CASSVEQGVNSPLHF
>-|TRBJ1-5|TRBV19|-
CASSISAVDEVVSNQPQHF
>few|TRBJ1-1|TRBV30|-
CAFCSWVGGGVNTEAFF
>-|TRBJ2-3|TRBV19|-
CASNKGLTDTQYF
>-|TRBJ1-1|TRBV29-1|-
CSGSGGSTEAFF
>-|TRBJ2-1|TRBV19|TRBD2
CASRPRDYLNEQFF
>-|TRBJ2-5|TRBV12-5|TRBD1
CASGQGARETQYF
>-|TRBJ1-5|TRBV5-5|-
CASSQAAGLQNQPQHF
>-|TRBJ1-1|TRBV3-1/TRBV3-2|-
CASSQGGGEAFF
>-|TRBJ2-5|TRBV15|-
CATSRDPNNQETQYF
>-|TRBJ2-3|TRBV5-1|-
CASRQGRDTQYF
>-|TRBJ1-6|TRBV5-1|-
CASSLLGRTEGNSPLHF
>-|TRBJ2-7|TRBV7-9|-
CASSTQGRAYEQYF
>few|TRBJ1-2|TRBV9|-
CASSDNYNYGYTF
>once|TRBJ2-7|TRBV10-2|TRBD1
CASSGARTGSTYEQYF
>-|TRBJ2-1|TRBV7-6|-
CASSLDVSSYNEQFF
>-|TRBJ2-5|TRBV4-3|-
CASSQTPGGGGETQYF
>-|TRBJ1-1|TRBV5-6|-
CASSPGLVRSKAFF
>-|TRBJ2-1|TRBV7-9|-
CASSLLNEQFF
>-|TRBJ1-4|TRBV7-2|TRBD1
CASSPQGAGEKLFF
>-|TRBJ2-7|TRBV29-1|-
CSVYRAYEQYF
>-|TRBJ1-6|TRBV4-2|-
CASSQLQGIGNSPLHF
>-|TRBJ1-3|TRBV29-1|TRBD1
CSVRQGLSGNTIYF
>-|TRBJ1-2|TRBV11-2|TRBD1
CASSAEQQGFDGYTF
>-|TRBJ1-3|TRBV30|-
CAWSPVGAAGNTIYF
>-|TRBJ1-1|TRBV6-2/TRBV6-3|-
CASSPRSYRAAFF
>-|TRBJ2-7|TRBV5-4|TRBD1
CASSPGQATLYEQYF
>-|TRBJ2-7|TRBV27|-
CASSLLGGTYYEQYF
>few|TRBJ2-7|TRBV7-2|TRBD1
CASSSQTGETYEQYF
>-|TRBJ2-2|TRBV5-8|TRBD2
CASSSRTSWVGELFF
>-|TRBJ2-7|TRBV19|-
CASSIQGPYEQYF
>-|TRBJ2-3|TRBV4-2|TRBD2
CASSLLAGGVTDTQYF
>-|TRBJ2-1|TRBV5-8|TRBD2
CASSFFWSGGGTYNEQFF
>-|TRBJ1-4|TRBV7-6|-
CASSQSLRHTNEKLFF
>-|TRBJ1-2|TRBV7-9|-
CASSGIQGPTGYGYTF
>-|TRBJ1-2|TRBV6-5|TRBD1
CASRTTGGSYGYTF
>-|TRBJ2-1|TRBV9|-
CASSAKTSVSYNEQFF
>-|TRBJ2-7|TRBV25-1|-
CASSEYSNHRKNPYEQYF